These 11 T cell receptor beta chains were all obtained from the same sample, sequenced in a study of T cell responses to AZD1222 COVID-19 vaccine. Assay: immunoSEQ multiplex PCR; the TCRdb copy retains only in-frame clones and omits some. The sample comprises 150,000 to 200,000 clones, 85% to 95% of which are singletons, and approximately 0.88% rests with the top ten. The source material was peripheral blood, sampled on day 0 of AZD1222 vaccination. These receptors came from an adult in good health.

V and J are TRBV5-6 and TRBJ1-2; the match to TRBD1 covers 9 bases. Germline trimming cut 4 bases from V and 4 bases from J; bases unmatched to any gene: 8. Germline lookup yields CDR1 SGHDT and CDR2 YYEEEE. The CDR3 runs 15 residues. The CDR3 protein is CASSPGTGIGYGYTF. In DNA form, the CDR3 reads TGTGCCAGCAGCCCCGGGACAGGGATCGGCTATGGCTACACCTTC.

V and J are TRBV6-1 and TRBJ1-6; no firm D call. CDR1 MNHNS and CDR2 SASEGT come from the germline V gene. Trimming removed 0 bases at V and 8 bases at J, with 11 bases between. The CDR3 runs to 15 residues. CDR3 loop: CASSEALGIDSPLHF. The CDR3 nucleotides read TGTGCCAGCAGTGAAGCCCTGGGGATTGATTCACCCCTCCACTTT.

V is TRBV5-4 and J is TRBJ2-1; possible D gene TRBD2, 8 bases. V gave up 4 bases and J gave up 4 bases, with 21 bases separating them. In germline, CDR1 is SGHNT, CDR2 YYREEE (reference sequence). There are 17 residues in the CDR3. CDR3 nucleotide sequence: TGTGCCAGCAGCCAAGGGGGCGGGGGGCAAATGTACAATGAGCAGTTCTTC. As protein: CASSQGGGGQMYNEQFF.

This clone showed up just once. The CDR3 spells CASSSTTNGNTIYF. The CDR3 region has the DNA TGTGCCAGCAGCTCCACGACGAACGGAAACACCATATATTTT. The rearrangement joins TRBV5-4 to TRBJ1-3; D gene ambiguous. The CDR3 contains 14 residues. Germline lookup yields CDR1 SGHNT and CDR2 YYREEE (reference sequence). Trimming shortened V by 3 bases and J by 4 bases, and 11 bases separated the two germline ends.

The chain joins TRBV12-3 or TRBV12-4 to TRBJ2-7; D tentatively fits TRBD1 or TRBD2 (5 bases each). The CDR3 is made up of 13 amino acids. Trimming removed 6 bases from V and 8 bases from J, with 17 bases in between. The chain's CDR3 is CASRAGTPHKQYF. DNA for the CDR3: TGTGCCAGCAGGGCCGGGACCCCTCACAAGCAGTACTTC.

This chain joins TRBV7-2 and TRBJ2-1; the match to TRBD2 covers 10 bases. The length of the CDR3 is 15 residues. In germline, CDR1 is SGHTA, CDR2 FQGNSA. J lost 9 bases, V lost 5 bases, and 10 bases had no gene match. The CDR3 coding sequence is TGTGCCAGCAGCGTCGCCCTAGCGGGGGAAACTGAGCAGTTCTTC. Encoded protein: CASSVALAGETEQFF.

The chain is built from TRBV13 and TRBJ1-1; no clear D gene. CDR1 is PRHDT, CDR2 FYEKMQ, per germline (reference sequence). The CDR3 length is 13 residues. V was shortened by 7 bases and J by 1 base, with 10 bases between the two germline ends. The CDR3 bases are TGTGCCAGCATCAGACCGGGGAACACTGAAGCTTTCTTT. It specifies CASIRPGNTEAFF. The full variable domain, with the rest looked up from reference TRBV13 and TRBJ1-1, is AAGVIQSPRHLIKEKRETATLKCYPIPRHDTVYWYQQGPGQDPQFLISFYEKMQSDKGSIPDRFSAQQFSDYHSELNMSSLELGDSALYFCASIRPGNTEAFFGQGTRLTVV.

The chain uses TRBV5-5 and TRBJ1-2; 7 bases map to TRBD1. The CDR3 length is 13 residues. Germline CDR1 is SGHKS and CDR2 is YYEKEE (reference sequence). Losses at the gene ends were 5 bases for V and 7 bases for J; bases not matched to a gene: 8. The CDR3 region has the DNA TGTGCCAGCAGAGGGGGCTCAACGGCTGGCTACACCTTC. This gives the protein CASRGGSTAGYTF. Filled out from reference TRBV5-5 and TRBJ1-2, the complete variable domain reads DAGVTQSPTHLIKTRGQQVTLRCSPISGHKSVSWYQQVLGQGPQFIFQYYEKEERGRGNFPDRFSARQFPNYSSELNVNALLLGDSALYLCASRGGSTAGYTFGSGTRLTVV.

V gene TRBV5-1 combines with J gene TRBJ2-7, with D perhaps TRBD1 or TRBD2 (5 bases each). The CDR3 covers 13 residues. Per germline, CDR1 SGHRS and CDR2 YFSETQ. Trimming pared 0 bases from V and 11 bases from J, leaving 15 bases between. The CDR3 region is CASSLAVGVEEYF. In DNA, the CDR3 is TGCGCCAGCAGCTTGGCCGTAGGGGTGGAGGAGTACTTC.

This clone was seen once. The chain carries TRBV30 and TRBJ2-2; D is perhaps TRBD1 (6 bases). V was pared by 0 bases and J by 2 bases, with 10 bases between. CDR1 is GTSNPN, CDR2 SVGIG, per germline (reference sequence). This CDR3 has 15 amino acids. CDR3 bases: TGTGCCTGGAGTGTTCGGACAGCCAACACCGGGGAGCTGTTTTTT. Translating it yields CAWSVRTANTGELFF.

The chain couples TRBV28 to TRBJ1-2; 10 bases match TRBD1. The germline V gene has CDR1 MDHEN and CDR2 SYDVKM. The CDR3 sequence is 15 residues long. Trimming took 5 bases from V and 3 from J; bases not matched to a gene: 6. The CDR3 protein is CASSRAGTGDYGYTF. In DNA form, the CDR3 reads TGTGCCAGCAGTCGTGCCGGGACAGGGGACTATGGCTACACCTTC.